These T cell receptor beta chains were read from a single sample in a study of vaccination and CD4 T cells after COVID-19. Using its own MiXCR run on the PCR reads, TCRdb lists one record per CDR3 protein. The sample lists roughly 20,000 distinct CDR3 sequences; about 71% were seen once. The antigens for these receptors are not known. Source material: CD4+ T cells from blood, cultured in vitro. These receptors originate from a human donor who had recovered from COVID-19. Both conserved end residues are part of each CDR3. A D gene is named only where the DNA matches it firmly. Rows give clone size only sometimes, using once, few, many, or a class for an expanded clone.

j_call d_call clone_size v_call cdr3_aa cdr3_nt
TRBJ1-4 . . TRBV15 CATSRDAQNHEKLFF TGTGCCACCAGCAGAGATGCCCAGAACCATGAAAAACTGTTTTTT
TRBJ1-6 TRBD1 few TRBV5-1 CASSLAGGLGNSPLHF TGCGCCAGCAGCTTGGCAGGGGGCTTAGGGAATTCACCCCTCCACTTT
TRBJ2-7 . . TRBV4-3 CASSRRRGWSYEQYF TGCGCCAGCAGCCGGAGGAGGGGTTGGTCCTACGAGCAGTACTTC
TRBJ1-5 . once TRBV6-2/TRBV6-3 CASSYPRGAGLSADQPQHF TGTGCCAGCAGTTACCCGAGGGGGGCAGGTTTGTCGGCCGATCAGCCCCAGCATTTT
TRBJ1-4 . . TRBV15 CATSRAQAGGNEKLFF TGTGCCACCAGCAGGGCACAGGCCGGGGGTAATGAAAAACTGTTTTTT
TRBJ2-1 . . TRBV6-1 CASKRGPARDNEQFF TGTGCCAGCAAACGGGGCCCGGCTCGGGACAATGAGCAGTTCTTC
TRBJ2-2 . . TRBV6-5 CASSYTTGELFF TGTGCCAGCAGTTACACTACCGGGGAGCTGTTTTTT
TRBJ1-2 . few TRBV6-2/TRBV6-3 CASSLGRQYGYTF TGTGCCAGCTCTTTGGGGCGCCAGTATGGCTACACCTTC
TRBJ2-2 . . TRBV6-1 CATDLSGLGTGELFF TGTGCCACCGATCTTTCAGGTTTGGGGACCGGGGAGCTGTTTTTT
TRBJ2-1 TRBD2 . TRBV7-2 CASSFSGGSPRREFF TGTGCCAGCAGCTTTTCGGGCGGGAGCCCACGGAGAGAGTTCTTC
TRBJ2-7 TRBD2 . TRBV28 CASSLLTSGSREQYF TGTGCCAGCAGTCTCCTGACTAGCGGGAGTAGGGAGCAGTACTTC
TRBJ2-7 . . TRBV28 CASSLEGGSYEQYF TGTGCCAGCAGTTTAGAGGGAGGTTCCTACGAGCAGTACTTC
TRBJ1-1 . few TRBV20-1 CSARDRGEGPKAFF TGCAGTGCTAGAGACCGGGGGGAGGGGCCAAAAGCTTTCTTT
TRBJ1-5 . . TRBV5-1 CASSLIGGGNQPQHF TGCGCCAGCAGCTTGATCGGGGGCGGCAATCAGCCCCAGCATTTT
TRBJ2-7 TRBD1 . TRBV27 CASSLRIGQATYEQYF TGTGCCAGCAGCCTAAGAATAGGACAGGCCACCTACGAGCAGTACTTC
TRBJ1-5 . few TRBV20-1 CSTLSQPQHF TGCAGTACACTAAGTCAGCCCCAGCATTTT
TRBJ1-2 TRBD1 few TRBV24-1 CATSEPGTGMDGYTF TGTGCCACCAGTGAACCCGGGACAGGGATGGATGGCTACACCTTC
TRBJ1-5 . . TRBV27 CASRPTSDQPQHF TGTGCCAGCCGCCCCACCTCAGATCAGCCCCAGCATTTT
TRBJ1-5 TRBD1 . TRBV30 CAWSVLRGRNQPQHF TGTGCCTGGAGTGTACTAAGGGGGCGCAATCAGCCCCAGCATTTT
TRBJ1-1 . few TRBV6-2/TRBV6-3 CASSYIGAEAFF TGTGCCAGCAGTTACATTGGGGCTGAAGCTTTCTTT
TRBJ2-5 TRBD2 . TRBV20-1 CSARDRLAGRETQYF TGCAGTGCTAGAGATCGGCTAGCGGGAAGGGAGACCCAGTACTTC
TRBJ1-1 . . TRBV25-1 CASSRVGANTEAFF TGTGCCAGCAGTAGGGTAGGGGCGAACACTGAAGCTTTCTTT
TRBJ1-2 TRBD1 . TRBV27 CASSVPGQPYGYTF TGTGCCAGCAGTGTGCCGGGACAGCCCTATGGCTACACCTTC
TRBJ2-7 . few TRBV10-3 CAISGGAGSIYEQYF TGTGCCATCAGTGGGGGGGCGGGATCCATCTACGAGCAGTACTTC
TRBJ1-6 . . TRBV20-1 CSAAREWQRNSPLHF TGCAGTGCGGCGAGGGAGTGGCAGAGGAATTCACCCCTCCACTTT
TRBJ2-5 TRBD1 few TRBV28 CASSLTGAGSEETQYF TGTGCCAGCAGTTTAACAGGGGCAGGGTCCGAAGAGACCCAGTACTTC
TRBJ1-2 . once TRBV25-1 CASSKPGRHYGYTF TGTGCCAGCAGTAAGCCGGGGCGCCACTATGGCTACACCTTC
TRBJ2-7 . . TRBV20-1 CSAGPQRGQYF TGCAGTGCTGGACCACAGAGGGGGCAGTACTTC
TRBJ1-2 TRBD1 . TRBV7-9 CASSFTWPDRGPYTF TGTGCCAGCAGCTTTACATGGCCCGACAGGGGTCCTTACACCTTC
TRBJ1-2 . few TRBV20-1 CSGGAGVGYTF TGCAGTGGGGGCGCAGGGGTCGGCTACACCTTC
TRBJ2-7 . . TRBV6-1 CASSRVYEQYF TGTGCCAGCAGTCGGGTTTACGAGCAGTACTTC
TRBJ1-2 . . TRBV6-5 CASSYFTSDSPRGGYTF TGTGCCAGCAGTTACTTTACCTCCGACAGCCCCCGGGGTGGCTACACCTTC
TRBJ2-7 TRBD2 . TRBV11-2 CASSWKVQFEREWYEQYF TGTGCCAGCAGCTGGAAGGTACAGTTCGAGCGGGAGTGGTACGAGCAGTACTTC
TRBJ2-5 . . TRBV6-5 CASSYDSGQETQYF TGTGCCAGCAGTTACGACTCGGGGCAAGAGACCCAGTACTTC
TRBJ1-2 . . TRBV29-1 CSLGGGGYTF TGCAGTCTGGGGGGTGGCGGCTACACCTTC
TRBJ2-7 TRBD2 . TRBV30 CAWSDRLAREYEQYF TGTGCCTGGAGTGACAGGCTAGCGCGGGAGTACGAGCAGTACTTC
TRBJ1-1 . . TRBV6-1 CASRADAIVSTEAFF TGTGCCAGCCGTGCGGACGCCATAGTCAGCACTGAAGCTTTCTTT
TRBJ2-3 TRBD2 once TRBV30 CAWSVKGRREGTDTQYF TGTGCCTGGAGTGTAAAAGGGAGACGGGAGGGCACAGATACGCAGTATTTT
TRBJ1-6 TRBD1 . TRBV6-1 CASSEQGGNSPLHF TGTGCCAGCAGTGAACAGGGGGGTAATTCACCCCTCCACTTT
TRBJ1-6 . . TRBV12-3/TRBV12-4 CASTPGRLGSPLHF TGTGCCAGCACCCCGGGCAGGCTAGGGTCACCCCTCCACTTT
TRBJ1-5 . . TRBV12-3/TRBV12-4 CASSLAPGPQHF TGTGCCAGCAGTTTAGCACCGGGGCCCCAGCATTTT